This T cell receptor (beta chain) was found in a study of a mutant IDH1 vaccine in newly diagnosed glioma. Regarding this clone: Its specificity is not known.

Repertoires were generated with immunoSEQ multiplex PCR, while TCRdb's copy carries only in-frame clones and drops some. Here the sample spans roughly 120,000 clones, 80% being singletons. V was trimmed by 0 bases and J by 5 bases, leaving 8 bases between them. From germline, CDR1 is SGHRS and CDR2 YFSETQ. The CDR3 contains 14 residues. Time point described: week 11, during vaccination. All doses held 300 ug of mutant IDH1 20-mer peptide, with topical imiquimod. V is TRBV5-1 and J is TRBJ1-4; TRBD1 is a possible D gene (5 bases). This clonotype was obtained from a man aged 40-55 years with glioma. The sample here was PBMCs, taken from a glioma patient whose treatment included an IDH1 peptide vaccine. The CDR3 spells CASSLGGRNEKLFF. As DNA, the CDR3 is TGCGCCAGCAGCTTGGGGGGCAGAAATGAAAAACTGTTTTTT.